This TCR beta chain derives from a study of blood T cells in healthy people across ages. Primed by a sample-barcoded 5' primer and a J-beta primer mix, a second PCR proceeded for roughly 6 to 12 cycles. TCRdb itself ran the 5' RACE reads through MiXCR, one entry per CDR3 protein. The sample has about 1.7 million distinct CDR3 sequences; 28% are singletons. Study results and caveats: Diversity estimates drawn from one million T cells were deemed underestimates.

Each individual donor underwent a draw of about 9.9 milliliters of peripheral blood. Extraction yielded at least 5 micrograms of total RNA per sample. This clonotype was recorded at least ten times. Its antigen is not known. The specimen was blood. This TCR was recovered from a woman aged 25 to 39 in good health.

The CDR3 region is CSVVDGSGANVLTF. Here the CDR3 DNA reads TGCAGCGTTGTGGACGGGTCTGGGGCCAACGTCCTGACTTTC. The genes are TRBV29-1 and TRBJ2-6, with D hard to call. Trimming took 4 bases from V and 1 from J, leaving 8 bases between them. Germline lookup yields CDR1 SQVTM and CDR2 ANQGSEA. The CDR3 covers 14 residues.